This T cell receptor (beta chain) was identified in a study of CD8+CD57+ T cells in acquired aplastic anemia. As concerns this clonotype: Its antigen remains unknown.

Previously, flow cytometry had revealed CD8+CD57+ cell expansion in the patients chosen for sequencing. General study points: Both patients and controls carried the same twenty-nine CD8+ CDR3 sequences. Between patients and controls, CD8+ Simpson's diversity did not vary significantly.

Genomic DNA provided the template from which TCR beta VDJ and CDR3 profiles were obtained. TCRdb reanalysed the reads using MiXCR and keeps one entry per CDR3 protein. The table records about 180,000 distinct CDR3 sequences, 40% to 55% of them present only once. The sample taken for sequencing was sorted CD4+, CD8+, or CD8+CD57+ T cells (not recorded which) from PBMCs. The sequence was collected from a human donor with aplastic anemia.

In DNA, the CDR3 is TGTGCCAGCAGTTACGTTCAGCGGGGGGGCGTGGGGACAGATACGCAGTATTTT. Encoded protein: CASSYVQRGGVGTDTQYF. V usage is TRBV6-2 or TRBV6-3 and J usage is TRBJ2-3; 10 bases are a match to TRBD2. The V gene's germline CDR1 is MNHEY and CDR2 SVGEGT. This CDR3 comprises 18 residues. V gave up 2 bases and J gave up 3 bases; unmatched junction bases: 11.